This record concerns one T cell receptor (beta chain) sequence. Its specificity is unknown. This sample is part of a study of T cell responses to AZD1222 COVID-19 vaccine. Overall study context: Doses given second, at about 4 or about 12 weeks, were pooled. Whole-study findings and limits: Spike-specific TCR breadth and depth were elevated following two AZD1222 doses. Most donors were white British and more were female, and clonal diversity was possibly underestimated.

From germline, CDR1 is LGHDT and CDR2 YNNKEL (reference sequence). Trimming left V 4 bases short and J 10 bases short, with 14 bases between. The CDR3 consists of 13 residues. This table comes from immunoSEQ multiplex PCR, and its TCRdb copy is limited to in-frame clones, with some not included. The sample carries roughly 70,000 clones, approximately 80% recorded once. The rearrangement uses TRBV3-1 (or the pseudogene TRBV3-2) and TRBJ1-3, with a tentative D call TRBD1 (6 bases). This specimen consisted of peripheral blood, obtained on day 0 of AZD1222 vaccination. The clonotype originates from an adult in good health. The DNA of the CDR3 is TGTGCCAGCAGCCCTCCAGGGGCTAGGACCATATATTTT. It codes for CASSPPGARTIYF.